Here is one T cell receptor (beta chain) with its context. One junction end disagrees with the germline gene, perhaps due to a read error. These data are taken from a study of CD8+CD57+ T cells in acquired aplastic anemia. Study context: On average, sorted CD4+ and CD8+ cells gave 3.2 ug of DNA.

The template for TCR beta VDJ and CDR3 sequence profiling was genomic DNA. TCRdb analysed the reads with MiXCR anew, one entry per CDR3 protein. The top ten hold approximately 2.9% of the sample, which has roughly 180,000 distinct CDR3 sequences, less than 55% seen once. The CDR3 covers 14 residues. Germline V lookup: CDR1 LNHDA, CDR2 SQIVND (reference sequence). The sequenced material came from sorted CD4+, CD8+, or CD8+CD57+ T cells (not recorded which) from PBMCs. This TCR was sampled from a human donor in good health. The chain combines TRBV19 with TRBJ2-5, with D tentatively TRBD2 (5 bases). The CDR3 nucleotides are TGTGCCAGTAGTCGTCAAAGCGGCAAAGAGGCCCAGTACTTC. As protein: CASSRQSGKEAQYF.